The sequence of this T cell receptor beta chain was determined in a study of T cell clones after liver transplantation. About the research overall: Draws occurred before transplant, before withdrawal, and after complete or failed withdrawal.

Sequencing used immunoSEQ multiplex PCR; TCRdb keeps in-frame clones, though not all of them. Of some 70,000 clones in the sample, around 90% were seen once. The CDR3 loop spans 12 amino acids. V shed 4 bases and J 6 bases; nucleotides not matched to a gene: 3. Germline values: CDR1 SNHLY, CDR2 FYNNEI. The sample in question was CD4+ T cells from blood, obtained before liver transplant. This chain uses TRBV2 with TRBJ2-7, with TRBD2 matching 7 bases. The sequence came from a human donor who received a liver transplant. The CDR3 nucleotides are TGTGCCAGCAGTGGTGGGGGGGTCGAGCAGTACTTC. Protein: CASSGGGVEQYF. The complete variable domain, with remaining parts taken from reference TRBV2 and TRBJ2-7, reads EPEVTQTPSHQVTQMGQEVILRCVPISNHLYFYWYRQILGQKVEFLVSFYNNEISEKSEIFDDQFSVERPDGSNFTLKIRSTKLEDSAMYFCASSGGGVEQYFGPGTRLTVT.